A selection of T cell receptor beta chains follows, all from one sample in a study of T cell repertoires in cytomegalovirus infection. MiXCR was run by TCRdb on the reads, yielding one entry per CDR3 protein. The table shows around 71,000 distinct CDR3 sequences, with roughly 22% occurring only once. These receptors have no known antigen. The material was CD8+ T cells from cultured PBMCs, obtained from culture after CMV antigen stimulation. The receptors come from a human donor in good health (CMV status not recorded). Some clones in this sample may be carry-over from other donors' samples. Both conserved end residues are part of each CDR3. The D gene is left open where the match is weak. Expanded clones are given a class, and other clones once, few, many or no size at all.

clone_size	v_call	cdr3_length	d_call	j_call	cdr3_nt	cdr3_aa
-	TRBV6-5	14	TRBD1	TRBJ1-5	TGTGCCAGTCGGGGGACAGGGGGTAATCAGCCCCAGCATTTT	CASRGTGGNQPQHF
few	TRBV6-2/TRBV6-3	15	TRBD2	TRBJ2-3	TGTGCCAGCAGTTACAGCGGGGGGGCCACAGATACGCAGTATTTT	CASSYSGGATDTQYF
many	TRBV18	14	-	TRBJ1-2	TGTGCCAGCTCCCCGGACTCTGCTAACTATGGCTACACCTTC	CASSPDSANYGYTF
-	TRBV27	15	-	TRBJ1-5	TGTGCCAGCAGTTTATCTGGGGGACGCAATCAGCCCCAGCATTTT	CASSLSGGRNQPQHF
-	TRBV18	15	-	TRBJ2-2	TGTGCCAGCTCACCACCGATCGCCCTCACCGGGGAGCTGTTTTTT	CASSPPIALTGELFF
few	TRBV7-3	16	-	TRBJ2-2	TGTGCCAGCAGCCCAGGGGCGGGTCTGCCTACCGGGGAGCTGTTTTTT	CASSPGAGLPTGELFF
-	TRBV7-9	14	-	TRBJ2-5	TGTGCCAGCAGGACCGTGGACAGCCAAGAGACCCAGTACTTC	CASRTVDSQETQYF
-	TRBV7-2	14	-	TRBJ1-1	TGTGCCAGCAGCCCGCGGGGGACTGACACTGAAGCTTTCTTT	CASSPRGTDTEAFF
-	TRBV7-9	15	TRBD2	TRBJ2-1	TGTGCCAGCAGCTCCGGGACTAGCAACTACAATGAGCAGTTCTTC	CASSSGTSNYNEQFF
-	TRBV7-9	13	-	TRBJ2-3	TGTGCAGTGGGCGGGTCTAGCACAGATACGCAGTATTTT	CAVGGSSTDTQYF